This T cell receptor (beta chain) was profiled in a study of blood T cell repertoires in COVID-19. The protocol was immunoSEQ multiplex PCR, while the TCRdb copy is restricted to in-frame clones and leaves out a portion. Of about 480,000 clones in the sample, roughly 89% were seen once. The CDR3 spans 15 residues. The V end lost 3 bases, the J end lost 0 bases, and 9 bases lay between the germline ends. The germline V gene encodes CDR1 SGHVS and CDR2 FQNEAQ. The clonotype was recovered from a young man with COVID-19, enrolled during active disease. Sequences were obtained from peripheral blood. The V gene is TRBV7-8, the J gene TRBJ2-1; D may be TRBD2 (5 bases). The CDR3 here is CASSLTTSSYNEQFF. The CDR3 nucleotides are TGTGCCAGCAGCTTGACTACGAGCTCCTACAATGAGCAGTTCTTC.